This T cell receptor (beta chain) was documented in a study of T cells after yellow fever vaccination. At the level of the study: Libraries from low-cell-number fractions were prepared with the SMART-Seq v4 Ultra Low Input RNA kit.

V lost 3 bases and J 4 bases, leaving 13 bases between the germline ends. The CDR3 runs to 15 residues. Germline lookup yields CDR1 ENHRY and CDR2 SYGVKD. Points from the study as a whole: The CD4 and CD8 compartments had a small share of their clonotypes in common.

TCRdb processed the 5' RACE reads anew with MiXCR; each CDR3 protein has one entry. The sample lists 80,000 to 100,000 distinct CDR3 sequences, over 8% occurring once. The genes are TRBV10-3 and TRBJ2-1; no reliable D call. The sequencing used CD8+ T cells not binding an NS4B(214-222) dextramer, sorted from PBMCs, collected around 14 days after the first yellow fever vaccination. The clonotype originates from a man between 18 and 35 years old who received the YFV17D yellow fever vaccine. CDR3 bases: TGTGCCATCAGTGATCCCGCGCCTGCTTACAATGAGCAGTTCTTC. Amino acids: CAISDPAPAYNEQFF.